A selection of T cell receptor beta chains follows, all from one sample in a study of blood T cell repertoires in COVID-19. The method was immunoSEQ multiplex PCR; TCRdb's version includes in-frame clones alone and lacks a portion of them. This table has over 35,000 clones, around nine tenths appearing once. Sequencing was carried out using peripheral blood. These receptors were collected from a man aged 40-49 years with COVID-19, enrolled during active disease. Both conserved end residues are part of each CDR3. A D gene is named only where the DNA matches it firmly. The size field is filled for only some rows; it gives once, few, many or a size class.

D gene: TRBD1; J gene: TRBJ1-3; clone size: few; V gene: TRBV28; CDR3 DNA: TGTGCCAGCACCACGACAGGGTACGGCTCTGGAAACACCATATATTTT; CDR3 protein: CASTTTGYGSGNTIYF
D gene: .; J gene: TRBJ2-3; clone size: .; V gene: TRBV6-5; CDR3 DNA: TGTGCCAGCAGTCTTCTAGTAGCGGATACGCAGTATTTT; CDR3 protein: CASSLLVADTQYF
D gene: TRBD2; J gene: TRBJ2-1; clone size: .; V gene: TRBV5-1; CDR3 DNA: TGCGCCAGCCGCTTAGCGGGAAACTCCTACAATGAGCAGTTCTTC; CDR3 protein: CASRLAGNSYNEQFF
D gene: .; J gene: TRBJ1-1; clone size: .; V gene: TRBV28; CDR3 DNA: TGTGCCAGCAGTTTAGTTTTTCTGGGCGCTGAAGCTTTCTTT; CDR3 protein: CASSLVFLGAEAFF
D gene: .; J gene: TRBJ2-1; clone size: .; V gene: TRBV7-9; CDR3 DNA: TGTGCCAGCAGCTTAGCTAGCGGATACTACAATGAGCAGTTCTTC; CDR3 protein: CASSLASGYYNEQFF
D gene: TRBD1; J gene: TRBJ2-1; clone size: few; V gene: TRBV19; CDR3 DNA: TGTGCCAGTAGAACCGGACTGAGGACAGGGACGAAGTTCTTC; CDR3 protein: CASRTGLRTGTKFF
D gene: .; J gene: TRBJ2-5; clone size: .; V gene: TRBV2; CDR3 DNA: TGTGCCAGCAGGAGGGGGTCAGGCGACGAGACCCAGTACTTC; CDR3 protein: CASRRGSGDETQYF
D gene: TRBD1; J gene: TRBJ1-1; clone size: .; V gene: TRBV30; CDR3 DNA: TGTGCCTGGACTCGACAGGGGCTGAACACTGAAGCTTTCTTT; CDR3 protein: CAWTRQGLNTEAFF
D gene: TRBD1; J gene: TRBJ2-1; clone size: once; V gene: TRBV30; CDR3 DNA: TGTGCCTGGGGAACATGGACAGGGGGCGGGCTGAATGAGCAGTTCTTC; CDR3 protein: CAWGTWTGGGLNEQFF
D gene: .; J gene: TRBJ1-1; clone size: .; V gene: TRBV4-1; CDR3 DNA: TGCGCCAGCAGCCAAGAAAGGACACAGGGAGAAGCTTTCTTT; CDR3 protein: CASSQERTQGEAFF
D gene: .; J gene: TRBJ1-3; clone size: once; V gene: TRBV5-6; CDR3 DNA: TGTGCCAGCAGCTTGATTGACAATCCCGCTTCTGGAAACACCATATATTTT; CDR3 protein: CASSLIDNPASGNTIYF
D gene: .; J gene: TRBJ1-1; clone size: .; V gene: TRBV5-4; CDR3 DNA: TGTGCCAGCAGCTCCTTCGGACGGTCCTCTGTCGACGCGGACTCCAAAGCTTTCTTT; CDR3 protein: CASSSFGRSSVDADSKAFF